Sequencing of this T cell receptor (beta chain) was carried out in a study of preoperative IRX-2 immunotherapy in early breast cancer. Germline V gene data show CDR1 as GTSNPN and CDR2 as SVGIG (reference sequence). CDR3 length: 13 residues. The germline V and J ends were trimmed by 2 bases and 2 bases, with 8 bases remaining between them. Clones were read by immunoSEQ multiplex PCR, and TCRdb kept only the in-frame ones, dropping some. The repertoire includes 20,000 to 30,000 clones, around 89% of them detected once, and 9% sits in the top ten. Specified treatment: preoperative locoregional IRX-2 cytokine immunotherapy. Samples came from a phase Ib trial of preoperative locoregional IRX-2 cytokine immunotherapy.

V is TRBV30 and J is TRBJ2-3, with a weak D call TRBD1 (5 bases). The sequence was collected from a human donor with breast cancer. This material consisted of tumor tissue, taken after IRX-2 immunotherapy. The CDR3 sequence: CAWSLGATDTQYF. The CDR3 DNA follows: TGTGCCTGGAGTCTTGGGGCCACAGATACGCAGTATTTT.